A single sample is the source of the 24 T cell receptor beta chains below, sequenced in a study of T cells after yellow fever vaccination. TCRdb used MiXCR to reprocess the 5' RACE reads, holding one entry per CDR3 protein. Of 450,000 to 650,000 distinct CDR3 sequences in the sample, roughly 14% were seen once. Source: PBMCs, taken on the day of the yellow fever booster vaccination. These receptors all stem from a young man who received the YFV17D yellow fever vaccine.

This chain links TRBV7-2 with TRBJ2-5; perhaps TRBD1 as D (5 bases). The CDR3 totals 13 residues. The V gene's germline CDR1 is SGHTA and CDR2 FQGNSA. With 0 bases removed from V and 5 bases from J, the gap between germline ends came to 7 bases. The CDR3 region is CASSLASGETQYF. As DNA, the CDR3 is TGTGCCAGCAGCTTAGCTTCAGGGGAGACCCAGTACTTC. The variable domain in full, completed from reference TRBV7-2 and TRBJ2-5, reads GAGVSQSPSNKVTEKGKDVELRCDPISGHTALYWYRQSLGQGLEFLIYFQGNSAPDKSGLPSDRFSAERTGGSVSTLTIQRTQQEDSAVYLCASSLASGETQYFGPGTRLLVL.

The genes are TRBV5-1 and TRBJ2-3; D gene uncertain. The V and J ends lost 10 bases and 4 bases respectively, with 4 bases between them. CDR1 and CDR2 from the germline V gene are SGHRS and YFSETQ. The CDR3 spans 9 residues. CDR3 nucleotides: TGCGCCTCGGCAGATACGCAGTATTTT. Translating gives CASADTQYF.

V is TRBV3-1 and J is TRBJ2-1, with 7 bases aligning to TRBD2. V shed 1 base, J shed 12 bases, and the junction held 0 bases outside the gene matches. The CDR3 consists of 11 residues. Germline V gene lookup returns CDR1 LGHDT and CDR2 YNNKEL (reference sequence). CDR3 bases: TGTGCCAGCAGCCAAGCGGGAGGGCAGTTCTTC. Translated, it gives CASSQAGGQFF.

The chain is built from TRBV11-2 and TRBJ2-7; tentatively, D is TRBD2 (5 bases). The CDR3 contains 20 residues. The V end lost 10 bases, the J end lost 2 bases, and 36 bases lay between the germline ends. Per germline, CDR1 SGHAT and CDR2 FQNNGV. CDR3: CATKYRGNPPGNDEAYEQYF. CDR3 in DNA: TGTGCCACCAAGTACCGAGGGAACCCCCCCGGGAACGACGAGGCCTACGAGCAGTACTTC.

The rearrangement joins TRBV12-5 to TRBJ1-1; D uncertain. V was clipped by 6 bases and J by 8 bases, with 13 bases between them. Per the germline V gene, CDR1 is LGHNT and CDR2 is FRNRAP. The CDR3 consists of 12 residues. The chain's CDR3 is CASGKYQTEAFF. CDR3 sequence (DNA): TGTGCTAGTGGGAAATATCAAACGGAAGCTTTCTTT.

J is TRBJ2-7 and V is TRBV11-1; 7 bases align to TRBD1. The V and J ends lost 2 bases and 3 bases, in that order; junction bases with no gene match: 1. The germline V gene encodes CDR1 SGHAT and CDR2 FQDESV (reference sequence). This CDR3 has 13 amino acids. The CDR3 bases are TGTGCCAGCAGCTTACAGGGGGTCTACGAGCAGTACTTC. It translates to CASSLQGVYEQYF.

This clonotype was counted between two and nine times. The chain couples TRBV7-8 to TRBJ2-3; possibly TRBD2 for D (6 bases). This CDR3 comprises 17 residues. V gave up 5 bases and J gave up 3 bases, with 21 bases separating them. Germline CDR1 SGHVS, CDR2 FQNEAQ. CDR3 region: CASSPLLRVGTTDTQYF. The CDR3 DNA is TGTGCCAGCAGCCCCCTCCTACGGGTGGGGACTACAGATACGCAGTATTTT.

The rearrangement joins TRBV5-1 to TRBJ2-3, with D perhaps given as TRBD1 or TRBD2 (6 bases each). The V gene's germline CDR1 is SGHRS and CDR2 YFSETQ. The CDR3 extends over 14 amino acids. V was shortened by 0 bases and J by 3 bases, with 8 bases between the two germline ends. The CDR3 spells CASSLGGTTDTQYF. In DNA, the CDR3 is TGCGCCAGCAGCTTGGGCGGGACAACAGATACGCAGTATTTT.

The chain uses TRBV20-1 and TRBJ2-4; D may match TRBD1 or TRBD2 (7 bases each). The CDR3 sequence is 15 residues long. The V end lost 0 bases, the J end lost 7 bases, and 16 bases lay between the germline ends. Germline V gives CDR1 DFQATT, CDR2 SNEGSKA (reference sequence). In DNA, the CDR3 is TGCAGTGCTAGAGATGGGGCCCAGGGGGGGAACATTCAGTACTTC. Translated, it gives CSARDGAQGGNIQYF.

This clonotype was seen a few times. This chain uses TRBV5-1 with TRBJ1-1, with 7 bases lining up with TRBD1. This CDR3 is 15 amino acids long. The germline gives CDR1 SGHRS, CDR2 YFSETQ. Trimming took 4 bases from V and 1 from J; bases not matched to a gene: 7. The CDR3 nucleotides are TGCGCCAGCAGCATAACCGGGACAGCGAACACTGAAGCTTTCTTT. The encoded protein is CASSITGTANTEAFF.

The CDR3 spells CASSRWVEETQYF. The CDR3 region has the DNA TGTGCCAGCAGCCGCTGGGTCGAAGAGACCCAGTACTTC. V gene TRBV11-2 combines with J gene TRBJ2-5; D unclear. The V gene's germline CDR1 is SGHAT and CDR2 FQNNGV. The CDR3 is 13 residues long. Trimming removed 5 bases from V and 3 bases from J, with 10 bases in between.

The chain combines TRBV18 with TRBJ2-2, with a tentative D call TRBD1 (5 bases). Germline CDR1 and CDR2: KGHSH and LQKENI. The length of the CDR3 is 15 residues. Between the trimmed V and J ends, which lost 8 bases and 0 bases, there was a span of 13 bases. CDR3 coding DNA: TGTGCCAGCACCATGGACAAAACGAACACCGGGGAGCTGTTTTTT. Translated, it gives CASTMDKTNTGELFF.

This clonotype was seen a handful of times. V usage is TRBV5-1 and J usage is TRBJ2-5, with 8 bases lining up with TRBD2. Germline CDR1 and CDR2: SGHRS and YFSETQ. This CDR3 comprises 14 residues. V shed 7 bases, J shed 5 bases, and the junction held 10 bases outside the gene matches. Written as DNA, the CDR3 is TGCGCCAGCGGAGCGGGAGCTTTCGTGGAGACCCAGTACTTC. It encodes CASGAGAFVETQYF.

V and J are TRBV19 and TRBJ2-1, with D unresolved. The CDR3 contains 14 residues. V lost 10 bases and J 6 bases, leaving 19 bases between the germline ends. The germline V gene has CDR1 LNHDA and CDR2 SQIVND (reference sequence). The CDR3 sequence: CATQVGLVGNEQFF. DNA of the CDR3: TGTGCCACCCAGGTTGGGCTAGTTGGCAATGAGCAGTTCTTC.

This clonotype was observed a handful of times. J is TRBJ2-4 and V is TRBV7-2, with 8 positions matching TRBD2. V shed 5 bases, J shed 12 bases, and the junction held 15 bases outside the gene matches. From germline, CDR1 is SGHTA and CDR2 FQGNSA. CDR3 length equals 15 residues. CDR3 DNA sequence: TGTGCCAGCAGCCCCCCCGGGATAGCGGGACTCAGTCAGTACTTC. This encodes CASSPPGIAGLSQYF.

The chain is built from TRBV20-1 and TRBJ2-3; a weak D match, TRBD2 (6 bases). CDR3 size: 15 residues. Germline V lookup: CDR1 DFQATT, CDR2 SNEGSKA (reference sequence). Trimming took 2 bases from V and 7 from J, leaving 19 bases between them. The CDR3 region is CSARWGLGFVNTQYF. The CDR3 bases are TGCAGTGCTAGATGGGGACTTGGATTCGTTAATACGCAGTATTTT.

The rearrangement joins TRBV19 to TRBJ1-5; D not resolved. The CDR3 runs 13 residues. V was cut by 3 bases and J by 5 bases, with 8 bases left in between. Looked up from germline, CDR1 is LNHDA and CDR2 is SQIVND (reference sequence). CDR3 region: CASSMGAYQPQHF. In DNA, the CDR3 is TGTGCCAGTAGTATGGGAGCATATCAGCCCCAGCATTTT.

The J gene is TRBJ2-5, the V gene TRBV7-9; D is perhaps TRBD1 (6 bases). Per germline, CDR1 SEHNR and CDR2 FQNEAQ (reference sequence). V was pared by 4 bases and J by 5 bases, with 14 bases between. This CDR3 contains 14 residues. As DNA, the CDR3 is TGTGCCAGCAGCTCCGGCGTGGGGGCGGAGACCCAGTACTTC. The encoded protein is CASSSGVGAETQYF.

This clonotype was seen more than once but under ten times. J is TRBJ2-7 and V is TRBV4-3; no clear D gene. CDR3 length: 10 residues. V was pared by 7 bases and J by 3 bases, with 4 bases between. The germline V gene has CDR1 LGHNA and CDR2 YSLEER. The CDR3 spells CASTHYEQYF. CDR3 nucleotides: TGCGCCAGCACACACTACGAGCAGTACTTC.

This clonotype was observed a handful of times. V is TRBV10-3 and J is TRBJ2-5, with TRBD1 matching 9 bases. V was clipped by 5 bases and J by 3 bases; unmatched bases: 1. From germline, CDR1 is ENHRY and CDR2 SYGVKD. The CDR3 length is 13 residues. CDR3 amino acids: CAISWTGEETQYF. The DNA of the CDR3 is TGTGCCATCAGTTGGACAGGGGAAGAGACCCAGTACTTC.

This clonotype came up a few times. This chain connects TRBV9 to TRBJ2-5; tentatively, D is TRBD2 (5 bases). The CDR3 extends over 15 amino acids. Germline loops: CDR1 SGDLS, CDR2 YYNGEE. Between the trimmed V and J ends, which lost 0 bases and 5 bases, there was a span of 14 bases. The CDR3 DNA follows: TGTGCCAGCAGCGTAGCGACTACCGGGGAGGAGACCCAGTACTTC. Translation: CASSVATTGEETQYF.

The V gene is TRBV3-1, the J gene TRBJ2-7, with no clear D. CDR1 is LGHDT, CDR2 YNNKEL, per germline (reference sequence). The V end was cut by 1 base, the J end by 2 bases, with 9 bases between. The CDR3 loop spans 14 amino acids. The CDR3 sequence is CASSQGGITYEQYF. The CDR3 DNA reads as TGTGCCAGCAGCCAAGGGGGTATAACCTACGAGCAGTACTTC.

Here the CDR3 reads CSASKGLVTDTQYF. CDR3 coding DNA: TGCAGTGCGTCTAAGGGGTTAGTCACAGATACGCAGTATTTT. The chain is built from TRBV20-1 and TRBJ2-3, with D possibly TRBD1 on 5 matching bases. The CDR3 loop spans 14 amino acids. Germline V gives CDR1 DFQATT, CDR2 SNEGSKA (reference sequence). Trimming took 6 bases from V and 2 from J, leaving 15 bases between them.

This clonotype was counted ten times or more. The chain links TRBV12-3 or TRBV12-4 to TRBJ1-2; D is unresolved. The CDR3 consists of 12 residues. Trimming shortened V by 5 bases and J by 1 base, and 5 bases separated the two germline ends. The CDR3 protein is CASSLLNYGYTF. The CDR3 DNA reads TGTGCCAGCAGTCTGCTTAACTATGGCTACACCTTC.